These T cell receptor beta chains were read from a single sample in a study of T cells after yellow fever vaccination. TCRdb fed the 5' RACE reads into MiXCR, producing one record per CDR3 protein. Found here are some 560,000 distinct CDR3 sequences, approximately 21% of them singletons; the top ten hold over 11%. Source: PBMCs, taken 15 days after the yellow fever booster vaccination. The receptors shown here come from a man aged 25-45 years who received the YFV17D yellow fever vaccine. Both conserved end residues are part of each CDR3. The order of the fields is CDR3 length, D gene, V gene, clone size, J gene, CDR3 DNA, CDR3 protein. The D gene is left open where the match is weak. Rows give clone size only sometimes, using once, few, many, or a class for an expanded clone.

>15|NA|TRBV7-9|NA|TRBJ2-7
TGTGCCAGCAGCTTAGTACTAGAGGGCTCCTACGAGCAGTACTTC
CASSLVLEGSYEQYF
>16|TRBD1|TRBV11-2|once|TRBJ2-3
TGTGCCAGCAGCTTAGATCGAGGGACAGCTTCAGATACGCAGTATTTT
CASSLDRGTASDTQYF
>13|NA|TRBV20-1|many|TRBJ1-2
TGCAGTGCTACAACAGGGTTTGATAATGGCTACACCTTC
CSATTGFDNGYTF
>13|TRBD2|TRBV20-1|NA|TRBJ2-7
TGCAGTGCTAAAGCGGGACTAACCTACGAGCAGTACTTC
CSAKAGLTYEQYF
>14|NA|TRBV6-2/TRBV6-3|NA|TRBJ1-4
TGTGCCACCAGGGAGCCGACAACTAATGAAAAACTGTTTTTT
CATREPTTNEKLFF
>16|NA|TRBV18|NA|TRBJ2-2
TGTGCCAGCTCACGTTCACTGGACGCGAACACCGGGGAGCTGTTTTTT
CASSRSLDANTGELFF
>15|NA|TRBV7-2|many|TRBJ1-4
TGTGCCAGCAGCCCCTATGCGGGGGCGAGTGAAAAACTGTTTTTT
CASSPYAGASEKLFF
>12|NA|TRBV5-6|many|TRBJ2-1
TGTGCCAGCAGCTTGTCGGCCAATGAGCAGTTCTTC
CASSLSANEQFF
>15|TRBD1|TRBV4-3|NA|TRBJ2-7
TGCGCCAGCAGCCAAGCGGGACAGGGGGTAGACGAGCAGTACTTC
CASSQAGQGVDEQYF
>15|NA|TRBV20-1|NA|TRBJ1-6
TGCAGTGCTCACAGGGAGAGGGGGAAGCTGTCACCCCTCCACTTT
CSAHRERGKLSPLHF
>12|NA|TRBV29-1|few|TRBJ2-3
TGCAGCGTGCGACAGTTCACAGATACGCAGTATTTT
CSVRQFTDTQYF
>18|TRBD2|TRBV28|few|TRBJ2-1
TGTGCCAGCAGTTTATTGGGGACTAGCGGGAGGGTGAACAATGAGCAGTTCTTC
CASSLLGTSGRVNNEQFF
>13|NA|TRBV12-3/TRBV12-4|NA|TRBJ1-1
TGTGCCAGCAGTTTAACTCCATATATAGAAGCTTTCTTT
CASSLTPYIEAFF
>15|TRBD2|TRBV2|NA|TRBJ2-5
TGTGCCAGCAGTGATCCAGCGGGGTTGCAAGAGACCCAGTACTTC
CASSDPAGLQETQYF
>13|NA|TRBV23-1|NA|TRBJ2-4
TGCGCCAGCAGTCAGCCAGGGGAAAACATTCAGTACTTC
CASSQPGENIQYF
>15|TRBD1|TRBV27|NA|TRBJ2-7
TGTGCCAGCAGTTCCCCCCCAGGGGGTCCCTCCGAGCAGTACTTC
CASSSPPGGPSEQYF
>14|NA|TRBV12-3/TRBV12-4|NA|TRBJ2-7
TGTGCCAGCAGCCTCGGGACTCTCCACTACGAGCAGTACTTC
CASSLGTLHYEQYF
>16|TRBD2|TRBV11-2|NA|TRBJ2-3
TGTGCCAGCAGCTTATGGGCTAGCGGGATGGCAGATACGCAGTATTTT
CASSLWASGMADTQYF
>18|TRBD2|TRBV7-2|NA|TRBJ2-3
TGTGCCAGCAGCTTTGGGCTTAGCGGGGCTACTCTCACAGATACGCAGTATTTT
CASSFGLSGATLTDTQYF
>13|NA|TRBV29-1|NA|TRBJ2-2
TGCAGCGTTGAAGTACGTTACGGCGGGGAGCTGTTTTTT
CSVEVRYGGELFF
>18|TRBD2|TRBV4-1|NA|TRBJ2-2
TGCGCCAGCAGCCAAGTGATGGGGACTAGCGGGTTCACCGGGGAGCTGTTTTTT
CASSQVMGTSGFTGELFF
>14|TRBD1|TRBV5-1|NA|TRBJ2-7
TGCGCCAGCATGCCGGGACAGGGGTTCTACGAGCAGTACTTC
CASMPGQGFYEQYF
>13|NA|TRBV28|NA|TRBJ2-7
TGTGCCAGCACGGTGGCTGCGGAGTACGAGCAGTACTTC
CASTVAAEYEQYF
>11|TRBD1|TRBV6-5|few|TRBJ1-2
TGTGCCAGCAGTGCAGGGGGTCGCTACACCTTC
CASSAGGRYTF
>13|NA|TRBV27|NA|TRBJ1-1
TGTGCCAGCAGGTTGACAGTTCGGACTGAAGCTTTCTTT
CASRLTVRTEAFF
>16|NA|TRBV7-6|NA|TRBJ2-7
TGTGCCAGCAGCTTTCCGGGGGGCAGGGGGCTGGACGAGCAGTACTTC
CASSFPGGRGLDEQYF
>14|TRBD1|TRBV30|NA|TRBJ1-1
TGTGCCTGGAGTAAGGAGGGGGCTCGGTCGGAAGCTTTCTTT
CAWSKEGARSEAFF
>14|NA|TRBV10-3|NA|TRBJ2-7
TGTGCCATCAGGGACACTGAAGTTACCTACGAGCAGTACTTC
CAIRDTEVTYEQYF